This TCR beta chain was identified in a study of blood T cell repertoires in COVID-19. Sequencing was performed with immunoSEQ multiplex PCR; in TCRdb, only in-frame clones are kept and a portion is missing. The sample contains about 250,000 clones, 75% to 85% of which appear only once. With 4 bases removed from V and 4 bases from J, the gap between germline ends came to 13 bases. Per the germline V gene, CDR1 is LGHNA and CDR2 is YNFKEQ. The CDR3 totals 15 residues. Sequenced sample: PBMCs or T cells enriched from blood (not recorded which). The chain uses TRBV4-2 and TRBJ1-4, with D possibly being TRBD1 (6 bases). This TCR derives from a woman aged 50 to 60 with acute COVID-19. The CDR3 region has the DNA TGTGCCAGCAGCCCTTGGACAGCAAATAATGAAAAACTGTTTTTT. Its protein product is CASSPWTANNEKLFF.